This TCR beta chain was documented in a study of blood T cells in healthy people across ages. Primed by a sample-barcoded 5' primer and a J-beta primer mix, a second PCR proceeded for about 7 to 11 cycles. Every single cDNA molecule received a tag from a template-switch adaptor with 12 random nucleotides. TCRdb called the 5' RACE reads again in MiXCR, with one record for every CDR3 protein. The table shows 1.5 million to 2 million distinct CDR3 sequences, with around 50% occurring only once. Isolation recovered at least 6 million PBMCs from every sample. Trimming pared 0 bases from V and 4 bases from J, leaving 11 bases between. The CDR3 is 15 amino acids. Germline assignment: CDR1 SGDLS and CDR2 YYNGEE.

This chain joins TRBV9 and TRBJ2-1; D is possibly TRBD1 (5 bases). The TCR was taken from a middle-aged woman in good health. Sequencing used blood. The CDR3 DNA follows: TGTGCCAGCAGCGTAGAGGTGGGGCGGTACAATGAGCAGTTCTTC. Amino acid sequence: CASSVEVGRYNEQFF.